Described below is a single T cell receptor (beta chain) sequence and its context. Its binding antigen is unknown. Base quality data are lacking; no much larger clone is found one base away. The intended sense of this specimen's treatment or condition label: 19 received Ad26.COV2.S at low or high dose, single or two shots; 5 received placebo; per-sample allocation not given. For vaccine and placebo recipients, the sequenced repertoires came from samples collected on day 63 after the first injection. In Cohort 1b, about two dozen adults aged 18-55 years were enrolled at a single site in Boston, USA, between 29 July and 7 August 2020. Ad26.COV2.S consisted of a replication-incompetent adenovirus type 26 vector by which a prefusion-stabilized SARS-CoV-2 spike protein from the original Wuhan strain was expressed. The immunoSEQ Assay was used to sequence TCRbeta CDR3 regions. After extraction, genomic DNA underwent amplification by bias-controlled multiplex PCR, followed by high-throughput sequencing. Processing in the source paper ran as follows. Collapsing and filtering of sequences were performed to quantify the absolute abundance of each unique TCRbeta CDR3 region. T cell fraction was estimated by normalizing TCRbeta template counts to usable DNA, which was measured by amplifying reference genes present in all nucleated cells. Repertoire TCRs were annotated as SARS-CoV-2-specific by exact matching of V gene, CDR3 amino acid sequence and J gene to a known reactive TCR set. The reference SARS-CoV-2 TCR set came from MIRA and was filtered for enrichment in COVID-19-positive ImmuneCODE repertoires, removing public or cross-reactive TCRs. Drawing on the MIRA antigens, annotated TCRs were analysed further at the level of specific ORF or position within ORF. Breadth was defined as the number of annotated unique rearrangements divided by the total number of unique productive rearrangements, and depth was defined as the summed frequency of the annotated unique rearrangements. Two-sided Wilcoxon rank-sum tests were applied when comparing TCR breadth between groups. TCRdb re-hosts the immuneACCESS table, in-frame sequences only. Its copies lack some clones; in the studies checked, an unresolved V gene accounts for under half of them, and the cause for the rest is not known. The V and J calls and the clone size are those of that table, but D and trimming were determined from the DNA. Across this sample there are 350,000 to 500,000 clones, with roughly nine tenths seen only once. The ten largest clones capture 2.5% to 3% of the sample.

Cut back by 3 bases and 11 bases, the V and J ends lie 17 bases apart. Sequences MDHEN (CDR1) and SYDVKM (CDR2) are obtained from the germline V gene. Counted from cysteine to phenylalanine, this CDR3 has 15 amino acids. Just CDR3 DNA is preserved here, 45 bases in frame from base 1. The data stem from a study of Ad26.COV2.S vaccination and SARS-CoV-2 variants listed by TCRdb under 2021. Broadly, across the study: Donors in the vaccine arm were drawn from COV1001, a multicentre, randomized, double-blind, placebo-controlled phase I-IIa trial testing Ad26.COV2.S in healthy adults. Blinding of investigators to trial group allocation was maintained during experiments and outcome assessment. Trial participants were randomized into five groups of five, in which low-dose or high-dose Ad26.COV2.S was given once or twice, or placebo was given on both occasions. Ad26.COV2.S was given intramuscularly at 5x10^10 or 1x10^11 viral particles, as a single shot or as two shots 56 days apart. The specificity and breadth of SARS-CoV-2-reactive T cell receptors after Ad26.COV2.S vaccination were assessed by TCRbeta repertoire sequencing. The TCR-sequenced set comprised about 32 samples: around 20 Ad26.COV2.S vaccine recipients, 5 placebo recipients and 8 SARS-CoV-2 convalescent individuals.

Broad study findings and their caveats: After vaccination, substantial breadth of spike-specific CD8+ and CD4+ T cell responses was reported. The study lacked the statistical power to compare responses across vaccine doses or regimens. According to the authors, total T cell responses may have been underestimated by the TCR breadth and depth analyses. Spike-specific TCR breadth was higher in Ad26.COV2.S recipients than in placebo recipients (P = 0.0014). Vaccine and placebo recipients had comparable non-spike TCR breadth, which fits with the vaccine containing only spike.

The specimen was peripheral blood, collected in a trial of Ad26.COV2.S vaccine versus placebo. The chain is encoded by TRBV28 joined to TRBJ1-6, with the D gene too uncertain to name. The source of this sequence is a person aged 18-60 years who received the Ad26.COV2.S COVID-19 vaccine or a placebo. The CDR3 corresponds to CASSFSRPGLTPLHF. At the DNA level, the sequence is TGTGCCAGCAGTTTCTCTCGGCCGGGGTTGACACCCCTCCACTTT.